The 16 T cell receptor beta chains listed next were all sequenced from one sample in a study of T cell responses to AZD1222 COVID-19 vaccine. The table came from immunoSEQ multiplex PCR; TCRdb's copy has only in-frame clones and leaves some out. Of some 40,000 clones listed, around 77% are singletons. The sequencing used peripheral blood, collected 28 days after the second dose of the MenACWY control vaccine. The receptor source for this set is an adult who received the MenACWY meningococcal vaccine as a control.

This chain connects TRBV6-5 to TRBJ1-6, with 9 bases lining up with TRBD1. The germline gives CDR1 MNHEY, CDR2 SVGAGI. The CDR3 covers 16 residues. V was pared by 2 bases and J by 10 bases, with 9 bases of the junction left unmatched. The CDR3 sequence: CASSYPPDRGDSPLHF. CDR3 nucleotide sequence: TGTGCCAGCAGTTACCCTCCGGACAGGGGTGACTCACCCCTCCACTTT.

This clone has only one observation. CDR3 amino acids: CASSLRRGQGDTEAFF. CDR3 coding DNA: TGTGCCAGCAGCTTAAGGAGGGGACAGGGAGACACTGAAGCTTTCTTT. This sequence joins TRBV7-2 and TRBJ1-1; 9 bases agree with TRBD1. Germline assignment: CDR1 SGHTA and CDR2 FQGNSA. The ends lost 2 bases at V and 3 bases at J; junction bases unmatched: 7. This CDR3 comprises 16 residues.

This sequence joins TRBV4-1 and TRBJ2-6, with D perhaps being TRBD1 or TRBD2 (5 bases each). Trimming took off 7 bases at V and 4 bases at J, with 26 bases between the two ends. CDR1 is MGHRA, CDR2 YSYEKL, per germline. The CDR3 sequence is 19 residues long. The CDR3 DNA reads TGCGCCAGCACCCCCTCTGCTAGCCCTACAGGCACCGGGGCCAACGTCCTGACTTTC. As protein: CASTPSASPTGTGANVLTF.

This clone was seen a single time. V and J are TRBV19 and TRBJ2-4; 11 nucleotides match TRBD1. Per the germline V gene, CDR1 is LNHDA and CDR2 is SQIVND (reference sequence). J lost 1 base, V lost 5 bases, and 7 bases had no gene match. The CDR3 length is 17 residues. CDR3 in amino acids: CASSGGTGGFAKNIQYF. CDR3 nucleotides: TGTGCCAGTAGTGGAGGGACAGGGGGTTTTGCCAAAAACATTCAGTACTTC.

The genes are TRBV3-1 (or the pseudogene TRBV3-2) and TRBJ2-7, with 9 bases matching TRBD1. The CDR3 length is 16 residues. Germline CDR1 LGHDT, CDR2 YNNKEL (reference sequence). J lost 6 bases, V lost 0 bases, and 9 bases had no gene match. This CDR3 is CASSQDLFRDRAEQYF. Here the CDR3 DNA reads TGTGCCAGCAGCCAAGATCTTTTCCGGGACAGGGCCGAGCAGTACTTC.

CDR3 residues: CATSRQYSQPQHF. The CDR3 nucleotides are TGTGCCACCAGCAGACAGTATAGTCAGCCCCAGCATTTT. J is TRBJ1-5 and V is TRBV15, with no clear D. Deletions cut 2 bases from V and 6 bases from J, with 8 bases between. The CDR3 is 13 amino acids. Germline-derived CDR1 and CDR2 are LNHNV and YYDKDF (reference sequence).

The chain carries TRBV7-6 and TRBJ2-5; possibly TRBD1 or TRBD2 for D (5 bases each). The CDR3 has 15 amino acids. V was clipped by 3 bases and J by 5 bases, with 16 bases between them. Germline lookup yields CDR1 SGHVS and CDR2 FNYEAQ. The CDR3 nucleotides are TGTGCCAGCAGCTTTGCGATTGAGTGGGGGGAGACCCAGTACTTC. The encoded protein is CASSFAIEWGETQYF.

The chain joins TRBV3-1 (or the pseudogene TRBV3-2) to TRBJ1-4, with a weak D call TRBD1 (5 bases). Looked up from germline, CDR1 is LGHDT and CDR2 is YNNKEL (reference sequence). Trimming pared 1 base from V and 0 bases from J, leaving 12 bases between. This CDR3 has 17 amino acids. The chain's CDR3 is CASSQGGVLATNEKLFF. The CDR3 coding sequence is TGTGCCAGCAGCCAAGGGGGGGTGTTGGCAACTAATGAAAAACTGTTTTTT.

The chain links TRBV19 to TRBJ1-5; TRBD1 matches 9 bases. The length of the CDR3 is 14 residues. V shed 4 bases and J 6 bases; nucleotides not matched to a gene: 4. Germline lookup yields CDR1 LNHDA and CDR2 SQIVND (reference sequence). The CDR3 DNA sequence: TGTGCCAGTAGTAGAGGGACAGGGACTCAGCCCCAGCATTTT. Protein: CASSRGTGTQPQHF.

This clone was observed once. The chain joins TRBV4-1 to TRBJ1-3, with D perhaps matching TRBD1 (5 bases). The CDR3 covers 16 residues. Trimming stripped 3 bases from V and 3 bases from J, with 15 bases between. Germline CDR1 MGHRA, CDR2 YSYEKL. CDR3 amino acids: CASSHNPREGGNTIYF. The CDR3 nucleotides are TGCGCCAGCAGCCACAACCCCAGGGAGGGTGGAAACACCATATATTTT.

This chain connects TRBV12-3 or TRBV12-4 to TRBJ2-5; D remains unclear. The germline V and J ends were trimmed by 2 bases and 10 bases, with 14 bases remaining between them. The CDR3 has 13 residues. The DNA of the CDR3 is TGTGCCAGCAGTTTAAACGGACGGAGCGACCAGTACTTC. Residues: CASSLNGRSDQYF.

The chain has TRBV19 and TRBJ1-1; a weak D match, TRBD1 (5 bases). Germline V CDR1 and CDR2: LNHDA, SQIVND (reference sequence). Trimming cost V 5 bases and J 1 base, with 11 bases left between them. The CDR3 spans 14 residues. DNA for the CDR3: TGTGCCAGTAGTCTACCTGGACAGAACACTGAAGCTTTCTTT. Protein: CASSLPGQNTEAFF.

Only a few counts were recorded for this clone. The chain links TRBV25-1 to TRBJ1-5; no clear D gene. Germline V gene lookup returns CDR1 MGHDK and CDR2 SYGVNS. The CDR3 consists of 17 residues. The germline V and J ends were trimmed by 1 base and 1 base, with 14 bases remaining between them. CDR3 sequence (DNA): TGTGCCAGCAGTGAATTGGGAAAGGAAGGGAGCAATCAGCCCCAGCATTTT. This codes for CASSELGKEGSNQPQHF.

This clone has just a few counts. The chain employs TRBV13 and TRBJ1-1, with D maybe TRBD1 (5 bases). Germline V gene lookup returns CDR1 PRHDT and CDR2 FYEKMQ (reference sequence). This CDR3 has 13 amino acids. The V gene lost 1 base and the J gene lost 4 bases, with 7 bases spanning the gap. The CDR3 region has the DNA TGTGCCAGCAGCTTAGATGGGGGCACTGAAGCTTTCTTT. Translating it yields CASSLDGGTEAFF. Filled out from reference TRBV13 and TRBJ1-1, the complete variable domain reads AAGVIQSPRHLIKEKRETATLKCYPIPRHDTVYWYQQGPGQDPQFLISFYEKMQSDKGSIPDRFSAQQFSDYHSELNMSSLELGDSALYFCASSLDGGTEAFFGQGTRLTVV.

The V call is TRBV28, the J call TRBJ2-7; 10 nucleotides agree with TRBD1. Looked up from germline, CDR1 is MDHEN and CDR2 is SYDVKM. CDR3 length equals 12 residues. V was pared by 6 bases and J by 4 bases, with 0 bases of the junction left unmatched. The CDR3 loop reads CASRGQGYEQYF. For the CDR3, the DNA is TGTGCCAGCAGGGGACAGGGGTACGAGCAGTACTTC. The full variable domain, with the rest looked up from reference TRBV28 and TRBJ2-7, is DVKVTQSSRYLVKRTGEKVFLECVQDMDHENMFWYRQDPGLGLRLIYFSYDVKMKEKGDIPEGYSVSREKKERFSLILESASTNQTSMYLCASRGQGYEQYFGPGTRLTVT.

The chain has TRBV7-9 and TRBJ1-3, with a possible D match to TRBD1 (5 bases). CDR3 length: 15 amino acids. V dropped 1 base and J dropped 4 bases, with 11 bases sitting between them. The V gene's germline CDR1 is SEHNR and CDR2 FQNEAQ (reference sequence). CDR3 sequence (DNA): TGTGCCAGCAGCTTAGAAGGGACGGCCGGAAACACCATATATTTT. Translated, it gives CASSLEGTAGNTIYF. Full variable domain (remainder filled in from reference TRBV7-9 and TRBJ1-3): DTGVSQNPRHKITKRGQNVTFRCDPISEHNRLYWYRQTLGQGPEFLTYFQNEAQLEKSRLLSDRFSAERPKGSFSTLEIQRTEQGDSAMYLCASSLEGTAGNTIYFGEGSWLTVV.